A selection of T cell receptor beta chains follows, all from one sample in a study of CD8 T cells in ankylosing spondylitis. TCRdb re-called the 5' RACE reads through MiXCR, storing one row per CDR3 protein. Here the sample spans about 840,000 distinct CDR3 sequences, 12% being singletons. The sample consisted of blood, either unsorted or a sorted T cell fraction (not recorded which). The source of these receptors is a male donor with ankylosing spondylitis. CDR3s include the opening cysteine and the closing phenylalanine or tryptophan.

j_call,v_call,cdr3_aa
TRBJ1-2,TRBV7-9,CASSPQYPSNYGYTF
TRBJ2-7,TRBV18,CASSPPTYEQYF
TRBJ2-3,TRBV4-3,CASSQEVRGLDTQYF
TRBJ2-5,TRBV27,CASSFSWTGGLYQETQYF
TRBJ2-7,TRBV11-2,CASSYGVAEREQYF
TRBJ2-1,TRBV5-5,CASSPPQEQYNEQFF
TRBJ2-5,TRBV4-2,CASSQEHRGYAETQYF
TRBJ2-1,TRBV12-3/TRBV12-4,CASSFGTSAYNEQFF
TRBJ1-1,TRBV7-2,CASSLAWDAVIFF
TRBJ1-1,TRBV9,CASSLGSRGDTEAFF
TRBJ2-5,TRBV18,CASSPPGPRETQYF
TRBJ1-1,TRBV29-1,CSGLIPQQAEAFF
TRBJ1-4,TRBV12-3/TRBV12-4,CASRPPGSWSEKLFF
TRBJ2-1,TRBV12-3/TRBV12-4,CACSLIRLAGVNSYNEQFF
TRBJ2-7,TRBV4-3,CASSQAPTSGRALYEQYF
TRBJ2-3,TRBV6-5,CASSYSGVDLRTDTQYF
TRBJ2-7,TRBV6-1,CASRSTGDSSYEQYF
TRBJ2-5,TRBV7-6,CASSYWASKAQYF
TRBJ2-1,TRBV5-1,CASSLAAGVSFNEQFF
TRBJ1-2,TRBV2,CASSVRPPPNYGYTF
TRBJ1-1,TRBV5-1,CASSLWYRSEYSNTEAFF
TRBJ2-5,TRBV20-1,CSARGQVGWETQYF
TRBJ2-1,TRBV28,CASSLTGQGSYNEQFF
TRBJ2-7,TRBV6-1,CASTMLRGDISYEQYF
TRBJ2-6,TRBV20-1,CSASDRGRSGANVLTF
TRBJ1-2,TRBV6-5,CASTLRGGGYTF
TRBJ2-3,TRBV7-9,CASSTVGGADTQYF
TRBJ2-4,TRBV7-9,CAISSIGTVLAKNIQYF
TRBJ2-1,TRBV18,CASSPWTSGNLYNEQFF
TRBJ1-2,TRBV6-4,CASSDSGGFGYTF
TRBJ1-4,TRBV27,CASSRIRELEKLFF
TRBJ2-1,TRBV21-1,CASSALAGDNEQFF
TRBJ1-2,TRBV20-1,CSAREWTGVGYTF
TRBJ2-7,TRBV6-4,CAPIPHSSGSRSTEQYF
TRBJ1-1,TRBV15,CATSRVVNTEAFF
TRBJ1-2,TRBV9,CASSVQGASYGYTF
TRBJ2-3,TRBV6-5,CASSYSPTEADTQYF
TRBJ1-6,TRBV20-1,CSAKLTPTGYNSPLHF
TRBJ2-6,TRBV12-3/TRBV12-4,CASRKGRGSGANVLTF
TRBJ1-2,TRBV7-2,CASSRTFLYGYTF
TRBJ2-1,TRBV20-1,CSASGRQGLDEQFF
TRBJ2-1,TRBV20-1,CSAERLAGGGEQFF
TRBJ1-6,TRBV7-2,CASSLIGSSSYNSPLHF
TRBJ2-7,TRBV5-1,CASGTYYSEQYF
TRBJ2-4,TRBV4-1,CASSQGWARGTKNIQYF
TRBJ2-2,TRBV7-2,CASSSSATRTGELFF
TRBJ2-7,TRBV5-1,CASSLSGINYEQYF
TRBJ1-2,TRBV27,CASRTGGGYTF
TRBJ1-5,TRBV6-5,CASSFRQAGNQPQHF
TRBJ2-5,TRBV4-2,CASSQESGGETQYF
TRBJ2-7,TRBV16,CASSRDRIGLEQYF
TRBJ2-1,TRBV4-3,CASSRTSGGQFF
TRBJ1-5,TRBV5-6,CASTQLGTGSGNQPQHF